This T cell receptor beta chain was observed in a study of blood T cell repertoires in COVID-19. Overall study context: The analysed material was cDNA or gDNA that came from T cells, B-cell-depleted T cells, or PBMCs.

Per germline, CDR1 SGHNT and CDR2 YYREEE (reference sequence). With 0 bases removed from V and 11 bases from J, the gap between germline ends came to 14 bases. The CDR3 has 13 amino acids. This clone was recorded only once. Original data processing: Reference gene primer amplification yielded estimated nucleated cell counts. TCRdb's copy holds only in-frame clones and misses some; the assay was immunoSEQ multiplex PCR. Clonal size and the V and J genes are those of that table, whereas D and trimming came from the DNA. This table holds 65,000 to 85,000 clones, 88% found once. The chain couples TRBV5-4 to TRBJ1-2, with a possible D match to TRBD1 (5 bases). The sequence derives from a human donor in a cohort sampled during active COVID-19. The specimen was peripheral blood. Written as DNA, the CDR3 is TGTGCCAGCAGCTTGGCCCGAGACAGTTGGTACACCTTC. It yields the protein CASSLARDSWYTF. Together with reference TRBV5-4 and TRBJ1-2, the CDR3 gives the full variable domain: ETGVTQSPTHLIKTRGQQVTLRCSSQSGHNTVSWYQQALGQGPQFIFQYYREEENGRGNFPPRFSGLQFPNYSSELNVNALELDDSALYLCASSLARDSWYTFGSGTRLTVV.